This T cell receptor (beta chain) was identified in a study of Ad26.COV2.S vaccination and SARS-CoV-2 variants (dated by TCRdb to about 2021). Background on the whole study: Donors in the vaccine arm were drawn from COV1001, a phase I-IIa trial of Ad26.COV2.S in healthy adults that was multicentre, randomized, double-blind and placebo-controlled. A total of around 32 samples were included in the TCR-sequenced set, comprising approximately 20 Ad26.COV2.S vaccine recipients, 5 placebo recipients and 8 SARS-CoV-2 convalescent individuals. Trial participants were randomized into five groups of five, in which low-dose or high-dose Ad26.COV2.S was given once or twice, or placebo was given on both occasions. Dosing of Ad26.COV2.S was intramuscular, at either 5x10^10 or 1x10^11 viral particles, delivered as one shot or as two shots spaced 56 days apart. TCRbeta repertoire sequencing was used to assess the specificity and breadth of SARS-CoV-2-reactive T cell receptors after Ad26.COV2.S vaccination. Blinding of investigators to trial group allocation was maintained during experiments and outcome assessment. Results and caveats for the whole study, not just this receptor: After vaccination, spike-specific CD8+ and CD4+ T cell responses were reported to show substantial breadth. Vaccine and placebo recipients had comparable non-spike TCR breadth, which fits with the vaccine containing only spike. Ad26.COV2.S recipients had higher spike-specific TCR breadth than placebo recipients (P = 0.0014). The study lacked the statistical power to compare responses across vaccine doses or regimens. It was noted by the authors that total T cell responses may have been underestimated by the TCR breadth and depth analyses.

The label giving this sample's treatment or condition can be read as: some 20 received Ad26.COV2.S at low or high dose, single or two shots; about 5 received placebo; per-sample allocation not given. Repertoires of vaccine and placebo recipients were sequenced from samples taken on day 63 after the first injection. In Cohort 1b, about two dozen adults aged 18-55 years were enrolled at a single site in Boston, USA, between 29 July and 7 August 2020. Ad26.COV2.S consisted of a replication-incompetent adenovirus type 26 vector by which a prefusion-stabilized SARS-CoV-2 spike protein from the original Wuhan strain was expressed. TCRbeta CDR3 regions were sequenced with the immunoSEQ Assay. After extraction, genomic DNA underwent amplification by bias-controlled multiplex PCR, followed by high-throughput sequencing. As for the original processing: To quantify the absolute abundance of every unique TCRbeta CDR3 region, sequences were collapsed and filtered. T cell fraction was estimated by normalizing TCRbeta template counts to usable DNA, which was measured by amplifying reference genes present in all nucleated cells. Repertoire TCRs were annotated as SARS-CoV-2-specific by exact matching of V gene, CDR3 amino acid sequence and J gene to a known reactive TCR set. MIRA supplied the reference SARS-CoV-2 TCR set, which was filtered for enrichment in COVID-19-positive ImmuneCODE repertoires so that public or cross-reactive TCRs were removed. Based on the MIRA antigens, annotated TCRs were further analysed at the level of specific ORF or position within ORF. Breadth was defined as the number of annotated unique rearrangements divided by the total number of unique productive rearrangements, and depth was defined as the summed frequency of the annotated unique rearrangements. TCR breadth was compared between groups using two-sided Wilcoxon rank-sum tests. TCRdb mirrors the immuneACCESS table, restricted to in-frame sequences. Some clones are absent from its copies; in checked studies, under half trace to an unresolved V gene, and the reason for the others is unknown. V, J and clone size were drawn from that table, and D and trimming were deduced from the DNA. For this sample the table gives hundreds of thousands of clones, of which around 92% were detected only once. Of the sample, approximately 1.5% falls within the top ten clones.

Remarks on this clone: Its antigen specificity is not known. Base qualities were left out, and no much larger clone turns up one base away.

The specimen was peripheral blood, collected in a trial of Ad26.COV2.S vaccine versus placebo. The source is a person aged 18-60 years who received the Ad26.COV2.S COVID-19 vaccine or a placebo.

The DNA sequence is given as TGTGCCAGCAGCCCCTGGGGGTCCTACGAGCAGTACTTC. It translates as CASSPWGSYEQYF. The chain joins TRBV27 to TRBJ2-7; the D gene is tentatively TRBD1 or TRBD2, each matching 5 bases. Between the V and J ends, shortened by 6 bases and 1 base respectively, the junction contains 10 bases. For CDR1 and CDR2, the germline V gene (reference sequence) lists MNHEY and SMNVEV. The CDR3 runs 13 residues from the cysteine to the phenylalanine. Just the 39-base CDR3 DNA is kept, in frame starting at base 1.